These T cell receptor beta chains were read from a single sample in a study of neurological immune-mediated disorders. TCRdb recomputed calls from the 5' RACE reads with MiXCR, one row per CDR3 protein. The table records some 47,000 distinct CDR3 sequences, roughly 15% of them present only once. Specimen: PBMCs. The receptors stem from a man in his 60s in good health. Both conserved end residues are part of each CDR3. A D gene is named only where the DNA matches it firmly. The listing skips clone size in some rows; elsewhere it reads once, few, many or a size class.

abundance,d_gene,j_gene,len,v_gene,CDR3aa,CDR3nt
many,NA,TRBJ1-2,16,TRBV4-2,CASSQDLRAANYGYTF,TGTGCCAGCAGCCAAGATCTCAGGGCAGCTAACTATGGCTACACCTTC
many,TRBD2,TRBJ2-1,14,TRBV29-1,CSASKGSGGNEQFF,TGCAGCGCCTCCAAAGGGAGCGGGGGCAATGAGCAGTTCTTC
many,NA,TRBJ2-1,15,TRBV7-2,CASSLGARWALEQFF,TGTGCCAGCAGCTTAGGGGCTAGATGGGCCCTAGAGCAGTTCTTC
few,TRBD1,TRBJ2-2,16,TRBV19,CASGTDRGNIAGELFF,TGTGCCAGTGGAACTGACAGGGGCAATATCGCCGGGGAGCTGTTTTTT
many,TRBD2,TRBJ2-1,20,TRBV7-3,CASSLRAGTGLAGAYNEQFF,TGTGCCAGCAGCTTAAGGGCCGGGACAGGACTAGCGGGAGCTTACAATGAGCAGTTCTTC
many,NA,TRBJ1-1,14,TRBV10-3,CAIRNGQRNTEAFF,TGTGCCATCAGAAACGGACAGCGGAACACTGAAGCTTTCTTT
many,TRBD1,TRBJ1-4,14,TRBV25-1,CASGGQGGTEKLFF,TGTGCCAGCGGGGGACAGGGAGGAACTGAAAAACTGTTTTTT
few,TRBD2,TRBJ2-2,17,TRBV7-2,CASSPTSGSQNTGELFF,TGTGCCAGCAGCCCGACTAGCGGGAGTCAAAACACCGGGGAGCTGTTTTTT
NA,TRBD2,TRBJ2-1,17,TRBV6-5,CASSYSVASGGANEQFF,TGTGCCAGCAGTTACTCGGTAGCTAGCGGGGGGGCCAATGAGCAGTTCTTC
NA,TRBD1,TRBJ2-7,15,TRBV18,CASSPGQGARYEQYF,TGTGCCAGCTCACCAGGACAGGGGGCGCGGTACGAGCAGTACTTC
many,NA,TRBJ1-5,13,TRBV10-2,CASGGTLGQPQHF,TGCGCCAGCGGGGGTACTTTGGGGCAGCCCCAGCATTTT
NA,NA,TRBJ1-4,16,TRBV27,CASSFFGGATNEKLFF,TGTGCCAGCAGTTTTTTTGGGGGCGCAACTAATGAAAAACTGTTTTTT
many,NA,TRBJ1-1,13,TRBV20-1,CSATPPVNTEAFF,TGCAGTGCTACGCCCCCAGTGAACACTGAAGCTTTCTTT
many,TRBD2,TRBJ2-7,18,TRBV11-2,CASSLDPSGTSRYYEQYF,TGTGCCAGCAGCTTAGATCCGTCCGGGACTAGCCGTTACTACGAGCAGTACTTC
NA,NA,TRBJ2-3,21,TRBV7-8,CASSPRDGGISPQISTDTQYF,TGTGCCAGCAGCCCCCGGGACGGCGGGATCTCCCCGCAAATTAGCACAGATACGCAGTATTTT
many,NA,TRBJ2-2,14,TRBV5-1,CASSLGQNTGELFF,TGCGCCAGCAGCCTGGGACAGAACACCGGGGAGCTGTTTTTT
few,NA,TRBJ1-4,15,TRBV7-6,CASSLGGRQDEKLFF,TGTGCCAGCAGCTTAGGGGGGCGACAGGATGAAAAACTGTTTTTT
many,NA,TRBJ2-7,13,TRBV29-1,CSVSIQAGSEQYF,TGCAGCGTTTCCATCCAAGCAGGGAGCGAGCAGTACTTC
many,NA,TRBJ2-1,14,TRBV7-6,CASSPRVGRVEQFF,TGTGCCAGCAGCCCTAGGGTTGGACGAGTTGAGCAGTTCTTC
many,NA,TRBJ2-3,17,TRBV21-1,CASSKAKREGRPDTQYF,TGTGCCAGCAGCAAAGCCAAGCGGGAGGGCCGCCCAGATACGCAGTATTTT
many,TRBD2,TRBJ2-2,14,TRBV12-3/TRBV12-4,CASRAGEGTGELFF,TGTGCCAGCAGAGCGGGAGAGGGCACCGGGGAGCTGTTTTTT
many,TRBD1,TRBJ2-7,15,TRBV20-1,CSADPGQLNSYEQYF,TGCAGTGCTGATCCGGGACAGCTGAACTCCTACGAGCAGTACTTC
NA,NA,TRBJ1-1,13,TRBV30,CAWSVGESTEAFF,TGTGCCTGGAGTGTAGGGGAGAGTACTGAAGCTTTCTTT
many,NA,TRBJ2-2,12,TRBV19,CASKINTGELFF,TGTGCCAGCAAAATCAACACCGGGGAGCTGTTTTTT
NA,NA,TRBJ1-1,11,TRBV7-9,CASSFGVGAFF,TGTGCCAGCAGCTTCGGGGTCGGAGCTTTCTTT